What follows describes a single T cell receptor (beta chain). Antigen: not known. Because the CDR3's place on the DNA is in doubt, the DNA is left out and the CDR3 is given as listed by TCRdb. The data were taken from a study of breast tumors, draining lymph nodes, adjacent tissues. The CDR3 is 24 residues long, ends included. Germline V gene data show CDR1 as SGHTA and CDR2 as FQGTGA. Notes on the study in general: Tumor T cell lymph node origin was a supported hypothesis, not proven. Compared with basal-like, luminal-like tumors shared significantly more repertoire with nontumor tissue. Most tumor T cells seemingly derive from lymph node, then expand in tumor.

Each CDR3 protein gets one entry after TCRdb re-called the multiplex PCR reads with MiXCR. The sample carries roughly 49,000 distinct CDR3 sequences, 42% recorded once. Sequenced: breast tumor tissue. The sequence was obtained from a female donor with breast cancer. Some clones in this sample may be carry-over from other donors' samples. This rearrangement joins TRBV7-3 to TRBJ2-3; the D segment call TRBD1 is taken from the table without a DNA check. This CDR3 is CAHPEDSSFYICSAAPGRTDTQYF.